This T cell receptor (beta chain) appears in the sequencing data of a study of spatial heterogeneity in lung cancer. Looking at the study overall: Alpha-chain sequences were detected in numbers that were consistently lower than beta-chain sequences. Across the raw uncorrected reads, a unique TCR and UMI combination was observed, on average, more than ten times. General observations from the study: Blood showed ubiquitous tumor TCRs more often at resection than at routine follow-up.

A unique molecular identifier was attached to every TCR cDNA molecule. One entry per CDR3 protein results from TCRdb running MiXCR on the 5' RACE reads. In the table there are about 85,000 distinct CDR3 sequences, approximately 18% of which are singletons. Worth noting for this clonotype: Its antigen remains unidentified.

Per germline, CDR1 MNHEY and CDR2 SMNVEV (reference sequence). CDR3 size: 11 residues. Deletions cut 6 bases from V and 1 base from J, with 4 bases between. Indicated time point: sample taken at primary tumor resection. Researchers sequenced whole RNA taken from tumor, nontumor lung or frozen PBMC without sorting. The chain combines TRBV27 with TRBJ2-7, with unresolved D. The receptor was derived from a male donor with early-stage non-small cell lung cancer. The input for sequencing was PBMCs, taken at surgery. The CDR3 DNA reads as TGTGCCAGCAGGAGTTCCTACGAGCAGTACTTC. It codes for CASRSSYEQYF.